This T cell receptor (beta chain) was recovered during a study of blood T cell repertoires in COVID-19. The wider study: Donors in the United States, Italy and Spain gave samples during acute or convalescent COVID-19. The analysed material was cDNA or gDNA that came from T cells, B-cell-depleted T cells, or PBMCs.

Trimming stripped 4 bases from V and 5 bases from J, with 12 bases between. The CDR3 has 14 residues. CDR1 SGHAT and CDR2 FQNNGV come from the germline V gene. Per the study methods: Reference gene primer amplification in the assay estimated nucleated cell counts. Libraries were prepared by immunoSEQ multiplex PCR; TCRdb keeps only in-frame clonotypes and omits some of them. The DNA was the basis for D and trimming; V, J and clone size are from that table. In the table there are 190,000 or so clones, around 86% of which are singletons. Sequencing was performed on peripheral blood. The source of this sequence is a man aged 40-49 years with active or convalescent COVID-19. This chain uses TRBV11-2 with TRBJ1-5; D might be TRBD1 (5 bases). The CDR3 loop is CASSSSGPHQPQHF. CDR3 bases: TGTGCCAGCAGCTCTTCAGGGCCCCATCAGCCCCAGCATTTT.